The clone carrying this TCR beta chain was seen ten or more times. Antigen unknown. Together with thyroid ultrasound, orbital computed tomography, serum thyroxine and TRAb, clinical symptoms were used for diagnoses. The sample is drawn from a study of T cells in Graves' hyperthyroidism and ophthalmopathy. Study-level results: Blood held most thyroid clonotypes expanded above 0.001 frequency. The model anticipated ophthalmopathy a median about six months pre-onset. Ophthalmopathy could be told apart from stable hyperthyroidism with a 13 V-J model.

Trimming took off 7 bases at V and 11 bases at J, with 13 bases between the two ends. This CDR3 is 11 amino acids long. The germline CDR1 and CDR2 sequences are KGHDR and SFDVKD. RNA transcripts were the template for amplifying TCR beta CDR3 regions. First-round RT-PCR of the TCR CDR3 relied on the HTBI primer set. TCRdb redid the calling of the multiplex PCR reads with MiXCR, one entry per CDR3 protein. This sample has about 300,000 distinct CDR3 sequences, with 13% found just once. The gene calls are TRBV24-1 and TRBJ1-1; weak D call: TRBD1 (5 bases). Specimen: blood. The sequence derives from a woman in her thirties with Graves' hyperthyroidism that later progressed to Graves' ophthalmopathy. The DNA of the CDR3 is TGTGCCACCAGATACAGGTTAAGGGCTTTCTTT. It specifies CATRYRLRAFF.